The subject of this entry is one T cell receptor beta chain. These data come from a study of shared clonotypes between healthy human individuals. Germline lookup yields CDR1 MDHEN and CDR2 SYDVKM. V lost 3 bases and J 9 bases, leaving 15 bases between the germline ends. The CDR3 sequence is 14 residues long. The table came from immunoSEQ multiplex PCR; TCRdb's copy has only in-frame clones and leaves some out. This sample has about 600,000 clones, with 95% to 98% found just once. Sequences were obtained from naive CD4+ T cells sorted from blood. As to subset: CD45RA+ positively selected. The clonotype comes from a woman in her twenties or thirties in good health. The chain links TRBV28 to TRBJ1-5; D remains ambiguous. CDR3 in amino acids: CASSLSSSTRPQHF. The CDR3 nucleotides are TGTGCCAGCAGTTTGAGTTCCAGCACCCGGCCCCAGCATTTT.